Listed below are T cell receptor beta chains from one sample, sequenced in a study of molecular identifiers for immune sequencing clone quantification. TCRdb independently ran MiXCR on the PCR reads; one entry per CDR3 protein. The data show some 320,000 distinct CDR3 sequences, with 20% to 25% seen just once and about 0.79% held by the top ten. The sequenced material came from naive CD8+ T cells from blood, with Jurkat cell RNA spiked in. All receptors come from a human donor in good health. Some libraries in this study had Jurkat cell RNA spiked in. Both conserved end residues are part of each CDR3. D genes are given only for firm matches. Clone size is stated in some rows and not others, as once, few, many or a class when expanded.

j_gene | d_gene | v_gene | abundance | CDR3aa | CDR3nt
TRBJ1-1 | NA | TRBV9 | many | CASSLRGGATEAFF | TGTGCCAGCAGCCTCCGAGGGGGGGCAACTGAAGCTTTCTTT
TRBJ2-7 | NA | TRBV6-5 | many | CASSYTEGHSYEQYF | TGTGCCAGCAGTTACACGGAAGGTCACTCCTACGAGCAGTACTTC
TRBJ2-3 | NA | TRBV29-1 | many | CSVEVPTDTQYF | TGCAGCGTTGAGGTACCCACAGATACGCAGTATTTT
TRBJ2-7 | TRBD1 | TRBV30 | many | CAWEDRLSYEQYF | TGTGCCTGGGAGGACAGGCTGTCCTACGAGCAGTACTTC
TRBJ2-3 | TRBD2 | TRBV6-6 | many | CASSYGAGGADTQYF | TGTGCCAGCAGTTACGGAGCGGGGGGGGCAGATACGCAGTATTTT
TRBJ2-1 | NA | TRBV28 | many | CASSNHARGLGEQFF | TGTGCCAGCAGCAACCATGCCCGAGGATTAGGTGAGCAGTTCTTC
TRBJ1-1 | NA | TRBV6-5 | many | CASSYGLGGGVGTEAFF | TGTGCCAGCAGTTACGGGCTGGGGGGGGGGGTTGGAACTGAAGCTTTCTTT
TRBJ2-3 | TRBD2 | TRBV9 | NA | CASSSTSGSIVQYF | TGTGCCAGCAGCTCCACCAGCGGGAGTATTGTGCAGTATTTT
TRBJ2-7 | TRBD2 | TRBV20-1 | few | CSARDLLAGGSSYEQYF | TGCAGTGCTAGAGATCTGCTAGCGGGGGGGAGCTCCTACGAGCAGTACTTC
TRBJ2-7 | NA | TRBV20-1 | few | CSAPTGWGYEQYF | TGCAGTGCCCCGACAGGATGGGGCTACGAGCAGTACTTC
TRBJ2-7 | NA | TRBV19 | once | CASSPGQTYEQHF | TGTGCCAGTAGTCCCGGCCAAACCTACGAGCAGCACTTC
TRBJ2-7 | NA | TRBV13 | few | CASSLAGSEGFF | TGTGCCAGCAGCTTAGCGGGTTCCGAGGGGTTCTTC
TRBJ2-5 | TRBD2 | TRBV4-1 | NA | CASSHFLAGGEETQYF | TGCGCCAGCAGCCACTTCTTAGCGGGGGGAGAAGAGACCCAGTACTTC
TRBJ2-1 | NA | TRBV2 | few | CASSEGSGLWNEQFF | TGTGCCAGCAGTGAAGGCAGCGGACTCTGGAATGAGCAGTTCTTC
TRBJ2-5 | TRBD1 | TRBV23-1 | many | CASSQTGTDFQETQYF | TGCGCCAGCAGTCAAACCGGGACAGACTTCCAAGAGACCCAGTACTTC
TRBJ2-7 | NA | TRBV7-6 | NA | CASSPTLGGEQYF | TGTGCCAGCAGCCCGACGTTGGGGGGCGAGCAGTACTTC
TRBJ1-4 | TRBD1 | TRBV30 | many | CALSGGGHNEKLFF | TGTGCCTTGTCAGGAGGGGGCCATAATGAAAAACTGTTTTTT
TRBJ2-7 | NA | TRBV10-3 | many | CAISESKGSEQYF | TGTGCCATCAGTGAGTCCAAGGGTTCCGAGCAGTACTTC
TRBJ1-1 | NA | TRBV29-1 | many | CSALWTEAFF | TGCAGCGCCTTATGGACTGAAGCTTTCTTT
TRBJ2-3 | NA | TRBV27 | many | CASSLWTKNTDTQYF | TGTGCCAGCAGTTTATGGACAAAAAACACAGATACGCAGTATTTT
TRBJ1-2 | NA | TRBV3-1 | many | CADGHTGHYGYTF | TGTGCCGACGGCCACACCGGTCACTATGGCTACACCTTC
TRBJ1-5 | NA | TRBV27 | NA | CASSLSYGNQPQHF | TGTGCCAGCAGTTTAAGCTATGGCAATCAGCCCCAGCATTTT
TRBJ1-5 | NA | TRBV6-1 | NA | CASSEERYSNQPQHF | TGTGCCAGCAGTGAAGAAAGGTATAGCAATCAGCCCCAGCATTTT
TRBJ2-7 | TRBD1 | TRBV29-1 | few | CSVGQGIRTPYEQYF | TGCAGCGTGGGACAGGGAATACGGACACCCTACGAGCAGTACTTC
TRBJ2-7 | NA | TRBV27 | NA | CASSQQQSSYEQYF | TGTGCCAGCAGCCAACAGCAGAGCTCCTACGAGCAGTACTTC